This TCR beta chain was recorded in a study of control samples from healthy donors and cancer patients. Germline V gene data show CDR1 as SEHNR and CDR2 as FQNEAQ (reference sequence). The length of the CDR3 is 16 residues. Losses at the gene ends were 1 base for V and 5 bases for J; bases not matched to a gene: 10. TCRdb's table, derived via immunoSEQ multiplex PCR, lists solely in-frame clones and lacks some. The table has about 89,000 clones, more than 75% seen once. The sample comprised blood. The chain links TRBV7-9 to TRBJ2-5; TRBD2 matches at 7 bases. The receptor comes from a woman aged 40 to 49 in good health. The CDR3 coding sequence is TGTGCCAGCAGCTTAGGAGTGGGACTACTAAGGGAGACCCAGTACTTC. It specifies CASSLGVGLLRETQYF.